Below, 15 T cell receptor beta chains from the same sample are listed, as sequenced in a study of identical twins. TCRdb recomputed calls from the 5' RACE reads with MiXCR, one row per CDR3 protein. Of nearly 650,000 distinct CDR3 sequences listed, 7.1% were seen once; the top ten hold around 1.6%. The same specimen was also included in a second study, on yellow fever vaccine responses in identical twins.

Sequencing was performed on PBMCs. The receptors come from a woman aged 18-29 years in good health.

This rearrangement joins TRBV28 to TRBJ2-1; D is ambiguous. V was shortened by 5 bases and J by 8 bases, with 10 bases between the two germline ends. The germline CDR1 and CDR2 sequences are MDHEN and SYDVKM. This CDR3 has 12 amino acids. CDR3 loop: CASSLSWDEQFF. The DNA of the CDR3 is TGTGCCAGCAGTCTAAGCTGGGATGAGCAGTTCTTC.

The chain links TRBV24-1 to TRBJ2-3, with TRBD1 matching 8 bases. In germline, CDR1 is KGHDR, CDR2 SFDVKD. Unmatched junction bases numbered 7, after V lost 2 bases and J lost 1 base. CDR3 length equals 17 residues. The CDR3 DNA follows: TGTGCCACCAGTGATTGGGGGACAGGTGTAGGCACAGATACGCAGTATTTT. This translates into CATSDWGTGVGTDTQYF.

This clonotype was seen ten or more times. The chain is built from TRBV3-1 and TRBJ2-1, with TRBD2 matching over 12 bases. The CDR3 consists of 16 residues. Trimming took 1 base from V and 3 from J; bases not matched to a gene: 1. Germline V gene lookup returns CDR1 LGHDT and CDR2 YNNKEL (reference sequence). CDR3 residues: CASSQGLAGVYNEQFF. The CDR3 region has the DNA TGTGCCAGCAGCCAAGGACTAGCGGGGGTCTACAATGAGCAGTTCTTC.

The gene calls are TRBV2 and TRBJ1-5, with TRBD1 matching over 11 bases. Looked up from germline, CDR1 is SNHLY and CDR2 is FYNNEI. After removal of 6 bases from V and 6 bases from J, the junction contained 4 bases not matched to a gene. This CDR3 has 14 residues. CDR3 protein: CASSGQGAGQPQHF. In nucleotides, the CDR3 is TGTGCCAGCAGCGGACAGGGGGCTGGTCAGCCCCAGCATTTT.

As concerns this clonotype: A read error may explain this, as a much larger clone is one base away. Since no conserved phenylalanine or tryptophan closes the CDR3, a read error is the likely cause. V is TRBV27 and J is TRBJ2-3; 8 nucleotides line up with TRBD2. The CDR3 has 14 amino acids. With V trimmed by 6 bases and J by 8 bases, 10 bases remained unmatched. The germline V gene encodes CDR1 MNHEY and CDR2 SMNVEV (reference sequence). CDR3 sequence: CASRFGGDGGTQYY. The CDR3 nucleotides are TGTGCCAGCAGGTTCGGGGGGGATGGTGGTACGCAGTATTAT.

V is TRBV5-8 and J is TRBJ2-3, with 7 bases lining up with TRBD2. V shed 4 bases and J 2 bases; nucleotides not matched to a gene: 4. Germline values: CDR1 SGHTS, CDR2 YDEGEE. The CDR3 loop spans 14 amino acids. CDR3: CASSPGLITDTQYF. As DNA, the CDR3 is TGTGCCAGCAGCCCGGGACTAATCACAGATACGCAGTATTTT.

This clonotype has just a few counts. CDR3 region: CASSLAWRQETQYF. CDR3 DNA: TGTGCCAGCAGTTTAGCTTGGCGGCAAGAGACCCAGTACTTC. This chain uses TRBV12-3 or TRBV12-4 with TRBJ2-5; no clear D gene. Trimming took 0 bases from V and 2 from J, leaving 7 bases between them. The CDR3 has 14 amino acids.

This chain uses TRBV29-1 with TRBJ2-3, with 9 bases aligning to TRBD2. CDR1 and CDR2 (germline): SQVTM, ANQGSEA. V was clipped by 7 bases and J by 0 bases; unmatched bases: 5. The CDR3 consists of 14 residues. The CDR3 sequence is CSGLTSGSTDTQYF. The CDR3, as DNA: TGCAGCGGTCTGACTAGCGGTAGCACAGATACGCAGTATTTT.

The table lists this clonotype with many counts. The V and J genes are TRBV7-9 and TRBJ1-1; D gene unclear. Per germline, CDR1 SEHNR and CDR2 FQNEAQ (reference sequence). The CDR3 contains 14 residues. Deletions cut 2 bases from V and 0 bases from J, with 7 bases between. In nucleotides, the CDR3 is TGTGCCAGCAGCTTAAACAGCCTGAACACTGAAGCTTTCTTT. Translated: CASSLNSLNTEAFF. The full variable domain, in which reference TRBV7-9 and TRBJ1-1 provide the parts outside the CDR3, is DTGVSQNPRHKITKRGQNVTFRCDPISEHNRLYWYRQTLGQGPEFLTYFQNEAQLEKSRLLSDRFSAERPKGSFSTLEIQRTEQGDSAMYLCASSLNSLNTEAFFGQGTRLTVV.

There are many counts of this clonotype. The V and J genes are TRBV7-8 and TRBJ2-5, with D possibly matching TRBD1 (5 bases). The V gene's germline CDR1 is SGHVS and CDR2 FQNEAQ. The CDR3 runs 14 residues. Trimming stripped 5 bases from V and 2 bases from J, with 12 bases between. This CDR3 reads CASSPGADQETQYF. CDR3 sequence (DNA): TGTGCCAGCAGCCCTGGGGCAGATCAAGAGACCCAGTACTTC.

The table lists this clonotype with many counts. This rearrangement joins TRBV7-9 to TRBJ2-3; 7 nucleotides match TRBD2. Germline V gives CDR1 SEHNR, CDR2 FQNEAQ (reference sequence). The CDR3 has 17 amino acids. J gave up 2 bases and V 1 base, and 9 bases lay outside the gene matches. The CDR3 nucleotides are TGTGCCAGCAGCTTAGAAGGCGGGGGACTGGTCACAGATACGCAGTATTTT. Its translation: CASSLEGGGLVTDTQYF.

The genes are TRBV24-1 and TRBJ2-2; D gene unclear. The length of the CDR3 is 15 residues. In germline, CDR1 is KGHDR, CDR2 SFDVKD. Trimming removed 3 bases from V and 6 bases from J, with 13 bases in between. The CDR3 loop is CATSDATRVPGELFF. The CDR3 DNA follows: TGTGCCACCAGTGATGCCACCCGGGTCCCCGGGGAGCTGTTTTTT.

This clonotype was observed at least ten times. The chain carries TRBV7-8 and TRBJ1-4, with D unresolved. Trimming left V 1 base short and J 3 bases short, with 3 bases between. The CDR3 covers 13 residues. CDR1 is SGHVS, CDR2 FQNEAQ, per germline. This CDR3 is CASSLGPNEKLFF. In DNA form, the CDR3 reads TGTGCCAGCAGCTTAGGCCCTAATGAAAAACTGTTTTTT.

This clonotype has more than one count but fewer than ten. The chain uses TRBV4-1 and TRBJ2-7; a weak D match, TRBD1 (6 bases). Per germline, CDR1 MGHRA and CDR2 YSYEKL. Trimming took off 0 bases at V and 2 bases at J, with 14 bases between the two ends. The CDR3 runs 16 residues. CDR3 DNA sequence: TGCGCCAGCAGCCAAGAGGGGCCAGGGGTAACCTACGAGCAGTACTTC. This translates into CASSQEGPGVTYEQYF.

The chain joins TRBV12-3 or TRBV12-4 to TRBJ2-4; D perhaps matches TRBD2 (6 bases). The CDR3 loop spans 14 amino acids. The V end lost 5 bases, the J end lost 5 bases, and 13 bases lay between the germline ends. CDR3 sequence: CASSPGVQENIQYF. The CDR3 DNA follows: TGTGCCAGCAGTCCGGGGGTTCAGGAAAACATTCAGTACTTC.